This TCR beta chain appears in the sequencing data of a study of T cell responses to AZD1222 COVID-19 vaccine. The CDR3 extends over 18 amino acids. Germline lookup yields CDR1 MGHRA and CDR2 YSYEKL. V was trimmed by 0 bases and J by 5 bases, leaving 23 bases between them. Generated by immunoSEQ multiplex PCR, the TCRdb table keeps only in-frame clones and is missing some. The repertoire holds approximately 140,000 clones, with 75% to 95% as singletons. The sample here was peripheral blood, taken 28 days after the second AZD1222 dose. This chain connects TRBV4-1 to TRBJ2-7; D gene unclear. The origin of this receptor is an adult who received the AZD1222 COVID-19 vaccine. CDR3 nucleotide sequence: TGCGCCAGCAGCCAAGATCAGTGGCAAGTGTCTCGGCTCGACGAGCAGTACTTC. This codes for CASSQDQWQVSRLDEQYF.